Listed here is a single T cell receptor (beta chain). The sample is drawn from a study of T cell changes during pregnancy in multiple sclerosis. The data were produced by immunoSEQ multiplex PCR, yet TCRdb's version contains in-frame clones alone and is incomplete. The sample contains roughly 45,000 clones, 91% of which appear only once. The V and J ends lost 0 bases and 2 bases, in that order; junction bases with no gene match: 10. This CDR3 comprises 17 residues. CDR1 is SGHRS and CDR2 is YFSETQ in the germline V gene. The chain carries TRBV5-1 and TRBJ2-5; 7 bases fit TRBD2. The material sequenced was CD8+ T cells from peripheral blood mononuclear cells, taken after pregnancy. This clonotype was obtained from a female donor with multiple sclerosis, enrolled in a pregnancy study. The CDR3 nucleotides read TGCGCCAGCAGCTTGGCCGCAATAACCGGGGGGCAAGAGACCCAGTACTTC. Its translation is CASSLAAITGGQETQYF.